These 27 T cell receptor beta chains share one sample of origin, sequenced in a study of shared clonotypes between healthy human individuals. TCRdb keeps only in-frame clones here, not all; method: immunoSEQ multiplex PCR. The sample holds about 820,000 clones, roughly 92% seen once. The naive CD8 population came from CD45RO-negative cells selected for CCR7, without terminally differentiated effector memory CD45RA+ cells. The sample was naive CD8+ T cells sorted from blood. The receptors were gathered from a man aged 25 to 40 in good health.

V gene TRBV5-4 combines with J gene TRBJ1-2; D ambiguous. The CDR3 extends over 13 amino acids. CDR1 and CDR2 (germline): SGHNT, YYREEE (reference sequence). V shed 0 bases and J shed 5 bases, with 8 bases lying between them. CDR3 DNA: TGTGCCAGCAGCTTGGACACCGAATATGGCTACACCTTC. Its protein is CASSLDTEYGYTF.

The CDR3 DNA reads TGCGCCAGCAGCTTGTTACTAGCGGGAGGGCCGAACATTCAGTACTTC. This encodes CASSLLLAGGPNIQYF. This sequence joins TRBV5-1 and TRBJ2-4; 13 bases map to TRBD2. The CDR3 runs 16 residues. Trimming at V came to 1 base and at J to 7 bases, leaving 5 bases not matched to a gene. In germline, CDR1 is SGHRS, CDR2 YFSETQ. The entire variable domain, with the rest obtained from reference TRBV5-1 and TRBJ2-4, is as follows: KAGVTQTPRYLIKTRGQQVTLSCSPISGHRSVSWYQQTPGQGLQFLFEYFSETQRNKGNFPGRFSGRQFSNSRSEMNVSTLELGDSALYLCASSLLLAGGPNIQYFGAGTRLSVL.

This chain uses TRBV11-2 with TRBJ2-2; 11 bases map to TRBD2. CDR1 SGHAT and CDR2 FQNNGV come from the germline V gene. The trim removed 5 bases at V and 5 bases at J, leaving 10 bases unmatched. The CDR3 runs to 17 residues. CDR3 amino acids: CASSTHTSGRGTGELFF. The CDR3 DNA sequence: TGTGCCAGCAGCACCCACACTAGCGGGAGAGGAACCGGGGAGCTGTTTTTT.

DNA for the CDR3: TGTGCCAGCAGTTACTCGCCGAAAAACTCCTACGAGCAGTACTTC. Its translation is CASSYSPKNSYEQYF. This chain links TRBV6-6 with TRBJ2-7; D uncertain. V was trimmed by 0 bases and J by 0 bases, leaving 9 bases between them. Germline loops: CDR1 MNHNY, CDR2 SVGAGI (reference sequence). The CDR3 has 15 residues.

This clone appeared a single time. The rearrangement links TRBV1 to TRBJ1-1. TRBV1 is given as a pseudogene. The CDR3 loop spans 17 amino acids. The CDR3 spells CTSSHAVEDPLNTEAFF. For the CDR3, the DNA is TGCACCAGCAGCCACGCTGTGGAAGACCCCCTCAACACTGAAGCTTTCTTT.

V usage is TRBV15 and J usage is TRBJ2-1; D remains unclear. V lost 3 bases and J 2 bases, leaving 8 bases between the germline ends. Germline lookup yields CDR1 LNHNV and CDR2 YYDKDF (reference sequence). This CDR3 region has 14 residues. The CDR3, as DNA: TGTGCCACCAGCAGTGATCGACCCTACAATGAGCAGTTCTTC. This sequence encodes CATSSDRPYNEQFF.

V is TRBV27 and J is TRBJ2-1; 7 positions agree with TRBD2. Germline CDR1 MNHEY, CDR2 SMNVEV (reference sequence). The length of the CDR3 is 12 residues. V gave up 10 bases and J gave up 6 bases; unmatched junction bases: 6. The CDR3 nucleotides read TGTGCCACAACCGGGACTACCAATGAGCAGTTCTTC. Translated, it gives CATTGTTNEQFF.

The DNA of the CDR3 is TGTGCCAGCAGCTTCCGGAGCGGAAGCTCCTACAATGAGCAGTTCTTC. The encoded protein is CASSFRSGSSYNEQFF. The rearrangement joins TRBV9 to TRBJ2-1; the D gene is possibly TRBD2 (5 bases). CDR1 is SGDLS and CDR2 is YYNGEE in the germline V gene. The CDR3 covers 16 residues. V was shortened by 4 bases and J by 0 bases, with 14 bases between the two germline ends.

The rearrangement links TRBV13 to TRBJ2-5, with 11 bases identical to TRBD2. The CDR3 extends over 15 amino acids. J was trimmed by 2 bases and V by 5 bases; bases with no gene match: 4. CDR1 PRHDT and CDR2 FYEKMQ come from the germline V gene (reference sequence). CDR3 nucleotides: TGTGCCAGCAGCGGTACTAGCGGGAGTCAAGAGACCCAGTACTTC. Encoded protein: CASSGTSGSQETQYF.

The chain couples TRBV29-1 to TRBJ1-5; 9 bases are a match to TRBD1. Germline-derived CDR1 and CDR2 are SQVTM and ANQGSEA. With 7 bases clipped from V and 5 bases from J, the junction kept 15 bases outside the gene matches. The CDR3 spans 16 residues. DNA for the CDR3: TGCAGCGCCTTACTCGGGACAGGGACCATAGATCAGCCCCAGCATTTT. Residues: CSALLGTGTIDQPQHF.

This chain connects TRBV14 to TRBJ2-6; D gene unclear. CDR1 and CDR2 (germline): SGHDN, FVKESK. The CDR3 runs to 14 residues. Trimming removed 0 bases from V and 2 bases from J, with 2 bases in between. CDR3 bases: TGTGCCAGCAGCCAAGATGCTGGGGCCAACGTCCTGACTTTC. The encoded protein is CASSQDAGANVLTF.

As to this clone: Additional DNA sequences in this sample encode the identical CDR3. The CDR3 region has the DNA TGCAGCGTTGAAGGACAGGGAAACTACGAGCAGTACTTC. Translation: CSVEGQGNYEQYF. The V gene is TRBV29-1, the J gene TRBJ2-7; TRBD1 matches 7 bases. This CDR3 has 13 residues. With V trimmed by 1 base and J by 3 bases, 3 bases remained unmatched. Per the germline V gene, CDR1 is SQVTM and CDR2 is ANQGSEA.

The chain couples TRBV27 to TRBJ1-5; D may be TRBD1 (5 bases). There are 14 residues in the CDR3. V lost 6 bases and J lost 0, with 9 bases in between. Germline V lookup: CDR1 MNHEY, CDR2 SMNVEV (reference sequence). The CDR3 DNA reads TGTGCCAGCAGCCCGGGACTTAGCAATCAGCCCCAGCATTTT. This sequence encodes CASSPGLSNQPQHF.

V and J are TRBV6-1 and TRBJ2-7; 7 positions match TRBD1. V shed 1 base and J 3 bases; nucleotides not matched to a gene: 6. The CDR3 extends over 15 amino acids. Germline CDR1 is MNHNS and CDR2 is SASEGT. CDR3 residues: CASSEEGQLFYEQYF. The CDR3, as DNA: TGTGCCAGCAGTGAAGAGGGACAGCTCTTCTACGAGCAGTACTTC.

The rearrangement uses TRBV19 and TRBJ2-1, with unresolved D. The germline V gene encodes CDR1 LNHDA and CDR2 SQIVND (reference sequence). This CDR3 contains 15 residues. V shed 6 bases and J shed 2 bases, with 14 bases lying between them. CDR3 amino acids: CASSVLDSAYNEQFF. The CDR3 DNA is TGTGCCAGTAGCGTTCTAGATTCCGCCTACAATGAGCAGTTCTTC.

The chain is built from TRBV7-9 and TRBJ2-7; D call uncertain. Trimming shortened V by 5 bases and J by 2 bases, and 16 bases separated the two germline ends. From germline, CDR1 is SEHNR and CDR2 FQNEAQ (reference sequence). The CDR3 covers 15 residues. The CDR3, as DNA: TGTGCCAGCAGCCCCACTCACAGCGACCCCTACGAGCAGTACTTC. Translation gives CASSPTHSDPYEQYF.

The V gene is TRBV10-1, the J gene TRBJ2-3, with D maybe TRBD2 (7 bases). From germline, CDR1 is WNHNN and CDR2 SYGVQD (reference sequence). V was pared by 3 bases and J by 2 bases, with 12 bases between. The CDR3 is made up of 15 amino acids. The CDR3 spells CASSEKAGHTDTQYF. Here the CDR3 DNA reads TGCGCCAGCAGTGAAAAAGCGGGACACACAGATACGCAGTATTTT.

The chain is built from TRBV28 and TRBJ2-3, with D hard to call. CDR3 length: 13 amino acids. V lost 3 bases and J lost 3, with 7 bases in between. Germline assignment: CDR1 MDHEN and CDR2 SYDVKM. CDR3 sequence: CASSFTATDTQYF. CDR3 bases: TGTGCCAGCAGTTTCACGGCGACAGATACGCAGTATTTT.

The chain is built from TRBV27 and TRBJ1-1; D may be TRBD1 (5 bases). This CDR3 comprises 13 residues. Germline CDR1 MNHEY, CDR2 SMNVEV (reference sequence). The DNA for the CDR3 is TGTGCGATCAGGGCCCTCCCGAGCACTGAAGCTTTCTTT. This translates into CAIRALPSTEAFF.

The chain combines TRBV10-1 with TRBJ2-1; 12 nucleotides line up with TRBD1. V was clipped by 6 bases and J by 6 bases; unmatched bases: 6. There are 15 residues in the CDR3. Per the germline V gene, CDR1 is WNHNN and CDR2 is SYGVQD (reference sequence). The DNA of the CDR3 is TGCGCCAGCAGCCCCGGGACAGGGGGCTTCAATGAGCAGTTCTTC. It specifies CASSPGTGGFNEQFF.

V and J are TRBV11-2 and TRBJ2-7, with 7 bases aligning to TRBD2. CDR3 length: 15 residues. Trimming at V came to 4 bases and at J to 2 bases, leaving 8 bases not matched to a gene. The germline V gene encodes CDR1 SGHAT and CDR2 FQNNGV. CDR3 in amino acids: CASSYRTSRAYEQYF. The DNA for the CDR3 is TGTGCCAGCAGCTACCGGACTAGTAGGGCCTACGAGCAGTACTTC.

The chain recombines TRBV9 with TRBJ2-2, with TRBD1 matching 8 bases. V trimming: 3 bases; J trimming: 7 bases; junction bases outside the gene matches: 11. Germline values: CDR1 SGDLS, CDR2 YYNGEE. CDR3 size: 16 residues. CDR3 loop: CASSGDRGLTIGELFF. The CDR3 region has the DNA TGTGCCAGCAGCGGAGACAGGGGCCTCACGATCGGGGAGCTGTTTTTT.

This chain joins TRBV5-1 and TRBJ2-3, with TRBD1 matching over 7 bases. CDR1 is SGHRS and CDR2 is YFSETQ in the germline V gene. V trimming: 0 bases; J trimming: 5 bases; junction bases outside the gene matches: 9. This CDR3 is 16 amino acids long. The chain's CDR3 is CASSLEGPPGGDTQYF. The CDR3 region has the DNA TGCGCCAGCAGCTTGGAGGGGCCGCCAGGGGGAGATACGCAGTATTTT.

V usage is TRBV7-9 and J usage is TRBJ1-1, with D possibly matching TRBD1 (5 bases). Germline V gene sequence: CDR1 SEHNR, CDR2 FQNEAQ (reference sequence). V dropped 6 bases and J dropped 5 bases, with 19 bases sitting between them. The CDR3 is 15 residues long. The CDR3 sequence is CASRKVQDLGTEAFF. The CDR3 DNA sequence: TGTGCCAGCAGAAAGGTACAGGACCTGGGGACTGAAGCTTTCTTT.

As to this clone: Germline is not matched at one junction end, which may reflect a read error. The V call is TRBV27, the J call TRBJ2-3; TRBD2 agrees at 9 bases. The length of the CDR3 is 16 residues. CDR1 is MNHEY, CDR2 SMNVEV, per germline (reference sequence). CDR3 sequence (DNA): TGTGCCAGCAGTTTAGGAAGTAGCGGGAGCAGAGATACGCAGTATTTT. Translated: CASSLGSSGSRDTQYF.

CDR3 sequence reads: CASSSLAAWNEQFF. CDR3 coding DNA: TGTGCCAGCAGTTCTTTAGCGGCCTGGAATGAGCAGTTCTTC. The rearrangement links TRBV27 to TRBJ2-1, with D perhaps matching TRBD2 (6 bases). V was shortened by 4 bases and J by 7 bases, with 14 bases between the two germline ends. The CDR3 covers 14 residues. CDR1 is MNHEY and CDR2 is SMNVEV in the germline V gene (reference sequence).

This clone appeared a few times. V is TRBV5-4 and J is TRBJ1-2; D remains ambiguous. Germline-derived CDR1 and CDR2 are SGHNT and YYREEE (reference sequence). CDR3 length: 14 residues. V dropped 4 bases and J dropped 8 bases, with 18 bases sitting between them. CDR3 in DNA: TGTGCCAGCAGCCAGATGCAACCGACGTGGGGCTACACCTTC. This translates into CASSQMQPTWGYTF.